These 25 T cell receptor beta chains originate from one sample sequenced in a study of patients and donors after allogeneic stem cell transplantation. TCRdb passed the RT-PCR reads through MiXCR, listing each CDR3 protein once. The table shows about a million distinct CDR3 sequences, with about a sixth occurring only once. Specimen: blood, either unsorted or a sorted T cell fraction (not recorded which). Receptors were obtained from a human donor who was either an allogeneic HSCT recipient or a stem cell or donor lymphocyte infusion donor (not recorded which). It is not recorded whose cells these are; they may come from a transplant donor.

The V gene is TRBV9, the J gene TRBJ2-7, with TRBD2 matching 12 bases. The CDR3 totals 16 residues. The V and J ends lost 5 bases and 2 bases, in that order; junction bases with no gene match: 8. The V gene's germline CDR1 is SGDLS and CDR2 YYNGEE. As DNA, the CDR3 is TGTGCCAGCAGTGGGACTAGCGGGCAAGGAGCCTACGAGCAGTACTTC. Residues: CASSGTSGQGAYEQYF.

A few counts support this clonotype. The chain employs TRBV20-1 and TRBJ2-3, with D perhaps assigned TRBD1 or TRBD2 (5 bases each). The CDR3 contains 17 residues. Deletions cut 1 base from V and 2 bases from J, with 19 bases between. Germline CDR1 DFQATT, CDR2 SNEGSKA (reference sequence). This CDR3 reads CSARGPSRERPTDTQYF. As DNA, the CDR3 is TGCAGTGCTAGAGGCCCCTCCAGGGAGCGCCCCACAGATACGCAGTATTTT.

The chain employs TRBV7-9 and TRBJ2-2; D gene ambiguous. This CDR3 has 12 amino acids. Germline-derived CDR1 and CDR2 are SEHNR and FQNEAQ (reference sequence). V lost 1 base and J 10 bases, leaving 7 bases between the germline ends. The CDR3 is CASSLVSVELFF. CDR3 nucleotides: TGTGCCAGCAGCTTAGTTTCGGTGGAGCTGTTTTTT.

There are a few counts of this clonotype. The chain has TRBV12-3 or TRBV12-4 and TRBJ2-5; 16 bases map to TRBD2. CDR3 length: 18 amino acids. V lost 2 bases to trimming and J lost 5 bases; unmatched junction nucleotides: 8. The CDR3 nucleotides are TGTGCCAGCAGTTTAACGTTTCCGGGACTAGCGGGAGGGGAGACCCAGTACTTC. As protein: CASSLTFPGLAGGETQYF.

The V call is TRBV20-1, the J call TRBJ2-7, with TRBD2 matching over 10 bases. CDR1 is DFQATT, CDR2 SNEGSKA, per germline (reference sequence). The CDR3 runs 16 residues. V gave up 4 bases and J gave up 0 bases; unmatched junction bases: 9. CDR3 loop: CSAKRSGGASSYEQYF. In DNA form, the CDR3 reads TGCAGTGCTAAGCGGAGCGGGGGGGCGAGCTCCTACGAGCAGTACTTC.

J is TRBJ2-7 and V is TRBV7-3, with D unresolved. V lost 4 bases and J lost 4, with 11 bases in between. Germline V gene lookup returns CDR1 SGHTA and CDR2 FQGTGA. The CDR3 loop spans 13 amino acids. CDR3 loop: CASSSFPGYEQYF. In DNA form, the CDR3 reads TGTGCCAGCAGCTCCTTTCCTGGTTACGAGCAGTACTTC. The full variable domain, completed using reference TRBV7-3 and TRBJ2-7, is GAGVSQTPSNKVTEKGKYVELRCDPISGHTALYWYRQSLGQGPEFLIYFQGTGAADDSGLPNDRFFAVRPEGSVSTLKIQRTERGDSAVYLCASSSFPGYEQYFGPGTRLTVT.

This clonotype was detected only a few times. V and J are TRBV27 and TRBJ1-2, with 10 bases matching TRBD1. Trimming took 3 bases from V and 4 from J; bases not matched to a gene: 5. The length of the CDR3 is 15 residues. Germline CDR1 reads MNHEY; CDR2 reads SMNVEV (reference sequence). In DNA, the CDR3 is TGTGCCAGCAGTTTCCTCCGGGACAGGGGCTATGGCTACACCTTC. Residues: CASSFLRDRGYGYTF.

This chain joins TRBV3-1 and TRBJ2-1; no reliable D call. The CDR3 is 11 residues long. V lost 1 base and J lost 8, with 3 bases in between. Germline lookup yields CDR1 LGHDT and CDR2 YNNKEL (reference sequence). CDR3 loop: CASSQAHEQFF. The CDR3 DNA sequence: TGTGCCAGCAGCCAAGCCCATGAGCAGTTCTTC.

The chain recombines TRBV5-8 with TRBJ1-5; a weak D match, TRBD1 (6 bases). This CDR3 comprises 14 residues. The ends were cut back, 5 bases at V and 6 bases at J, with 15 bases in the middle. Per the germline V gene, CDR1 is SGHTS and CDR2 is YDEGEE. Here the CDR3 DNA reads TGTGCCAGCAGTTACAGGGAACCGGGTCAGCCCCAGCATTTT. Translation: CASSYREPGQPQHF.

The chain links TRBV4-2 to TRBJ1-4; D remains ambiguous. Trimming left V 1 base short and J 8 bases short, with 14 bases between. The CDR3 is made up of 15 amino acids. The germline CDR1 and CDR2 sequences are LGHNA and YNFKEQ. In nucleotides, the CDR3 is TGTGCCAGCAGCCAAGGACTTGGGGTGGAGGAAAAACTGTTTTTT. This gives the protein CASSQGLGVEEKLFF.

Here the CDR3 DNA reads TGTGCCAGCAGCTCACTAGCGGGGGGTGTAGCCGGGGAGCTGTTTTTT. Translated: CASSSLAGGVAGELFF. The chain recombines TRBV7-2 with TRBJ2-2; 12 bases match TRBD2. The V segment lost 4 bases and the J segment 6 bases; nucleotides outside the gene matches: 6. There are 16 residues in the CDR3. Germline CDR1 is SGHTA and CDR2 is FQGNSA.

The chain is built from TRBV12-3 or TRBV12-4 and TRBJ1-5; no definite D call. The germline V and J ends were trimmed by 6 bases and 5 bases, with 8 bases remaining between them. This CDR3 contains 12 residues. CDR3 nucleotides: TGTGCCAGCAGGAGGAGGTATCAGCCCCAGCATTTT. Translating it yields CASRRRYQPQHF.

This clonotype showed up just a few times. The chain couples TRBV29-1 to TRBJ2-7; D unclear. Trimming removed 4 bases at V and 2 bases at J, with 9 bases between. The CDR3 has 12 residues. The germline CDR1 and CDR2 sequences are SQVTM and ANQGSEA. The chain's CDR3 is CSVGRSTYEQYF. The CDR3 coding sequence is TGCAGCGTTGGTAGGTCCACCTACGAGCAGTACTTC.

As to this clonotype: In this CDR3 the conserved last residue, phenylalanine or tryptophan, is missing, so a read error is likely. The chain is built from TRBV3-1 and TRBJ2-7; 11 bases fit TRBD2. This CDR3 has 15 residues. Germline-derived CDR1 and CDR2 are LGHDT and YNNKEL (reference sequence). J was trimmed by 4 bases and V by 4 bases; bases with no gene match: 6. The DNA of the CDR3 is TGTGCCAGCAGCCTAGGGACTAGCGGACGGTACGAGCAGTACATC. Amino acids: CASSLGTSGRYEQYI.

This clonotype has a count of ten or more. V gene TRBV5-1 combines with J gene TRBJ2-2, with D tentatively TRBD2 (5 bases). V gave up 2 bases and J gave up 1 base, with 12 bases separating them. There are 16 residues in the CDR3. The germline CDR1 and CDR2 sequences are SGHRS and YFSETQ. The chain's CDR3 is CASSFGGRGNTGELFF. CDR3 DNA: TGCGCCAGCAGCTTTGGAGGAAGAGGGAACACCGGGGAGCTGTTTTTT.

The chain's CDR3 is CASSSGDRVGSPLHF. The CDR3 DNA sequence: TGCGCCAGCAGCTCCGGAGACAGGGTTGGTTCACCCCTCCACTTT. The chain carries TRBV5-1 and TRBJ1-6; 7 positions match TRBD1. This CDR3 has 15 amino acids. Trimming cost V 3 bases and J 9 bases; bases outside gene matches: 9. CDR1 is SGHRS, CDR2 YFSETQ, per germline.

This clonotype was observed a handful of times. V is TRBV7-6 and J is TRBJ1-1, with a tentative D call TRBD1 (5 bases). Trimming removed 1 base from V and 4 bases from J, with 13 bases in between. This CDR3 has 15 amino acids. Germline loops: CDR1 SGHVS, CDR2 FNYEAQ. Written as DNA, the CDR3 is TGTGCCAGCAGCTTAGGCGGGGGAGGTATCACTGAAGCTTTCTTT. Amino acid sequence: CASSLGGGGITEAFF.

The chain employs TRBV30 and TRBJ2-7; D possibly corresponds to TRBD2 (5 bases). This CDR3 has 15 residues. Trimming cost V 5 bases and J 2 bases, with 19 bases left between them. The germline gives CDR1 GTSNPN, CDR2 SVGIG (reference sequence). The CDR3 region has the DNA TGTGCCTGGGGTCGAGACTACCCTTACACCTACGAGCAGTACTTC. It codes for CAWGRDYPYTYEQYF.

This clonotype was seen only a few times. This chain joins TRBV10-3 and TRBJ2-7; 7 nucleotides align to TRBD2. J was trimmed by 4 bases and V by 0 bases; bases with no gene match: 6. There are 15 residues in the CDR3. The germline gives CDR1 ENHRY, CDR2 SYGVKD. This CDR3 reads CAISESVIAGYEQYF. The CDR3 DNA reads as TGTGCCATCAGTGAGTCGGTGATAGCGGGTTACGAGCAGTACTTC.

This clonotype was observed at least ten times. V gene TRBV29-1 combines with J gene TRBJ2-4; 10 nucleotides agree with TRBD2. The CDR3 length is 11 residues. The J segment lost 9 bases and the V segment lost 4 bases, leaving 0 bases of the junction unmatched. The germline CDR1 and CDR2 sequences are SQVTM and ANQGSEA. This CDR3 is CSVVAGGIQYF. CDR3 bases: TGCAGCGTTGTAGCGGGAGGCATTCAGTACTTC.

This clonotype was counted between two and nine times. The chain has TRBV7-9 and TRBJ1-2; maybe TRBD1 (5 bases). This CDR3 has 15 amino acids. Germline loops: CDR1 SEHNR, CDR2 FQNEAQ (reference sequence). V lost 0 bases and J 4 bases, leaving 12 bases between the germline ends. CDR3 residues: CASSLARGTFYGYTF. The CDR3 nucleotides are TGTGCCAGCAGCTTAGCGCGGGGGACCTTCTATGGCTACACCTTC.

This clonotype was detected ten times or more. For the CDR3, the DNA is TGCGCCAGCAGCTTGGGTCCTAGCTCCAATGAGCAGTTCTTC. It encodes CASSLGPSSNEQFF. The V call is TRBV5-1, the J call TRBJ2-1; a weak D match, TRBD2 (5 bases). Trimming pared 0 bases from V and 6 bases from J, leaving 10 bases between. Germline assignment: CDR1 SGHRS and CDR2 YFSETQ. The CDR3 runs to 14 residues.

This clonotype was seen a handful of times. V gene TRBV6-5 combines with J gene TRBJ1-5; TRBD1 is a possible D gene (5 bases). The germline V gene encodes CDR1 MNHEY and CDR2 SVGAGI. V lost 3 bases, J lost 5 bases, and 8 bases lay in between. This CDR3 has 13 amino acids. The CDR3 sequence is CASSYTGDQPQHF. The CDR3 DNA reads TGTGCCAGCAGTTATACGGGGGATCAGCCCCAGCATTTT.

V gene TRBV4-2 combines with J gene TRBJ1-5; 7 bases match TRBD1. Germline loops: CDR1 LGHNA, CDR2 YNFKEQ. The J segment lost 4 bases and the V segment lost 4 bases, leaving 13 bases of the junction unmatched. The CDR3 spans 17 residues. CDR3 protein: CASSPIDATGKNQPQHF. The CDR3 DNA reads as TGTGCCAGCAGCCCTATAGACGCGACAGGGAAAAATCAGCCCCAGCATTTT.

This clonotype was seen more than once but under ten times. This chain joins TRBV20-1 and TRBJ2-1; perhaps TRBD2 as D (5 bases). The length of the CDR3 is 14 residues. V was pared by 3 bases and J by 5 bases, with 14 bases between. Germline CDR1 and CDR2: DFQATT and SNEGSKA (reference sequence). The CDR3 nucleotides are TGCAGTGCTAGGGACTTCCGGGTAGACAATGAGCAGTTCTTC. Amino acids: CSARDFRVDNEQFF.